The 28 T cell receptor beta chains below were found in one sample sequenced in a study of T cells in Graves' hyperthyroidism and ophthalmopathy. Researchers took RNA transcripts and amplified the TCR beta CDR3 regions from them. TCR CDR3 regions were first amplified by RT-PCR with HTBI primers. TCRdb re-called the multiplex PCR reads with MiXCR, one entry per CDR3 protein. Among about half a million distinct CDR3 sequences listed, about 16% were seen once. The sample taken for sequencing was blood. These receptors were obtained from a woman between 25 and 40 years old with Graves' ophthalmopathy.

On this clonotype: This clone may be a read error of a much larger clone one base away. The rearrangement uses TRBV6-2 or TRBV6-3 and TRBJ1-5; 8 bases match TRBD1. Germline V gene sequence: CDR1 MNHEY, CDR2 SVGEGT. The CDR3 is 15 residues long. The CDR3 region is CACSYSGQDVQPQHF. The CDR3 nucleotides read TGTGCCTGCAGTTACTCGGGACAGGATGTTCAGCCCCAGCATTTT.

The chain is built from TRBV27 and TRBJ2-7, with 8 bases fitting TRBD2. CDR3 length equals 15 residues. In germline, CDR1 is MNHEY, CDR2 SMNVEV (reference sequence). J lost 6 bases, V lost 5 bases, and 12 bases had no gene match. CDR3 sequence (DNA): TGTGCCAGCAGTCCGATTAGCGGGATTAGGGTCGAGCAGTACTTC. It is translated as CASSPISGIRVEQYF.

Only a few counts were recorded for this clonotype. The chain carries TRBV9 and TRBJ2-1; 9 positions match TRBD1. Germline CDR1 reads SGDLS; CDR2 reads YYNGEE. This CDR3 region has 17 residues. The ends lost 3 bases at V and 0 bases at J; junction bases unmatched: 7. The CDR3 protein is CASSAPGTGSSYNEQFF. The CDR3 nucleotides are TGTGCCAGCAGCGCACCCGGGACAGGGAGCTCCTACAATGAGCAGTTCTTC.

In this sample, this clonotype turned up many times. This CDR3 is CASSYVGEETQYF. CDR3 DNA sequence: TGTGCCAGCAGTTACGTAGGGGAAGAGACCCAGTACTTC. The rearrangement links TRBV6-2 or TRBV6-3 to TRBJ2-5; D might be TRBD1 (5 bases). The CDR3 extends over 13 amino acids. The germline V and J ends were trimmed by 2 bases and 3 bases, with 7 bases remaining between them. CDR1 is MNHEY and CDR2 is SVGEGT in the germline V gene.

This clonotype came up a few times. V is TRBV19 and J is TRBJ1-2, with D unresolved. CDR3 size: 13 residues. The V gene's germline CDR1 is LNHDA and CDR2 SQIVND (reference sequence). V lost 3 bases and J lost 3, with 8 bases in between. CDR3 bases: TGTGCCAGTAGTATTAACAGTGACTATGGCTACACCTTC. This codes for CASSINSDYGYTF.

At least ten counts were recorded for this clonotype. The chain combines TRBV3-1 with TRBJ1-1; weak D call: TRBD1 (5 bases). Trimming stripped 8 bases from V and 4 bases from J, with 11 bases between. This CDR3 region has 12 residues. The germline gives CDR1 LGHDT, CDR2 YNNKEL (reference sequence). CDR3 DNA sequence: TGTGCCAGCGTCGCTAGGGGCACTGAAGCTTTCTTT. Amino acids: CASVARGTEAFF.

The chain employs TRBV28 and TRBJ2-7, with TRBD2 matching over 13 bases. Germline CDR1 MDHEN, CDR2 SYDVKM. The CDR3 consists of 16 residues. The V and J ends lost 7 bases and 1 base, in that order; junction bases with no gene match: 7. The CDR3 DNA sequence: TGTGCCAGCACCAAACTAGCGGGAGGGCCGTCCTACGAGCAGTACTTC. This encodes CASTKLAGGPSYEQYF.

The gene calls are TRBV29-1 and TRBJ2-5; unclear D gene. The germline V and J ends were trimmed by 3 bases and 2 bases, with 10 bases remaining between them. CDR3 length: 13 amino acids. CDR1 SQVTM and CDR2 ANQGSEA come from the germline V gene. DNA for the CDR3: TGCAGCGTTGATCTTGGATCTCAAGAGACCCAGTACTTC. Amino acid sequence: CSVDLGSQETQYF. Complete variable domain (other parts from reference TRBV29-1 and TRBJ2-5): SAVISQKPSRDICQRGTSLTIQCQVDSQVTMMFWYRQQPGQSLTLIATANQGSEATYESGFVIDKFPISRPNLTFSTLTVSNMSPEDSSIYLCSVDLGSQETQYFGPGTRLLVL.

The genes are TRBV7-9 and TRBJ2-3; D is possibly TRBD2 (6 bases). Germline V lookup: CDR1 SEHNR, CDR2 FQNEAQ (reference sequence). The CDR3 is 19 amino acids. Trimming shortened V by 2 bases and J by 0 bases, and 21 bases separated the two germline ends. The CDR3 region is CASSLNRLAGGVSTDTQYF. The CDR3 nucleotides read TGTGCCAGCAGCTTAAACCGTTTAGCTGGAGGGGTTAGCACAGATACGCAGTATTTT.

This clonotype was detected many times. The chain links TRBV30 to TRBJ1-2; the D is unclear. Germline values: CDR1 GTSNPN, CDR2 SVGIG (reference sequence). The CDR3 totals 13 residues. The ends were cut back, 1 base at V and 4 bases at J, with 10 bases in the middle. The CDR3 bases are TGTGCCTGGAGTGGAGCGACGGGCTATGGCTACACCTTC. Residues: CAWSGATGYGYTF.

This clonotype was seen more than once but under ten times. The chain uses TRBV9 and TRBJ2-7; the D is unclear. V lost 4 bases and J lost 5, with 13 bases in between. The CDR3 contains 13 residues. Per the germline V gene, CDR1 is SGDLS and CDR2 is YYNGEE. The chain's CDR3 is CASSPPGVDEQYF. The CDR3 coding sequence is TGTGCCAGCAGCCCCCCTGGAGTCGACGAGCAGTACTTC.

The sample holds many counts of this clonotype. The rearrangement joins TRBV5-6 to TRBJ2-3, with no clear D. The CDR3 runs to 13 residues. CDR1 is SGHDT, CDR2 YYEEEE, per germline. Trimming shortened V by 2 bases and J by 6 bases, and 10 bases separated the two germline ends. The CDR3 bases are TGTGCCAGCAGCTTCCCGCTGGGGGATACGCAGTATTTT. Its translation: CASSFPLGDTQYF.

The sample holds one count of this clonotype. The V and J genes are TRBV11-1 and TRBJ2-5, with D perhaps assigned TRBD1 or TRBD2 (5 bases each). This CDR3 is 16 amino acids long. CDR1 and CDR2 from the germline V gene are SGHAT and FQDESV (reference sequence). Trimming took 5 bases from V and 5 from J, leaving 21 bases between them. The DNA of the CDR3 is TGTGCCAGCAGCGCCGCCCCGGGGACCCCGGGGGAGACCCAGTACTTC. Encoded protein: CASSAAPGTPGETQYF.

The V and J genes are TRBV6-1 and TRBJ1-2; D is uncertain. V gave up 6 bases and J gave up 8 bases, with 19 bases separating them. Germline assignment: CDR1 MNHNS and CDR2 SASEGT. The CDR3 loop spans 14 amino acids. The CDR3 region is CASRRESNAYGYTF. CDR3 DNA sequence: TGTGCCAGCAGGCGGGAGAGCAATGCATACGGCTACACCTTC.

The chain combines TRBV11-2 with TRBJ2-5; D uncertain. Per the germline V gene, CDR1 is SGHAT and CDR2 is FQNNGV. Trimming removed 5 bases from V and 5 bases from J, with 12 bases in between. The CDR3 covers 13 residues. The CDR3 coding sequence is TGTGCCAGCAGCGGCAGACCTGGGGAGACCCAGTACTTC. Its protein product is CASSGRPGETQYF.

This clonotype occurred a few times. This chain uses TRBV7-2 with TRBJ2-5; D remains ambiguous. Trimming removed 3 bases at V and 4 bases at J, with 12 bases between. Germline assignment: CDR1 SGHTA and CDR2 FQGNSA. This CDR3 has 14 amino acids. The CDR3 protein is CASSFGPYGETQYF. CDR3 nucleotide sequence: TGTGCCAGCAGCTTCGGACCTTACGGAGAGACCCAGTACTTC. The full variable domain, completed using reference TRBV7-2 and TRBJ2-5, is GAGVSQSPSNKVTEKGKDVELRCDPISGHTALYWYRQSLGQGLEFLIYFQGNSAPDKSGLPSDRFSAERTGGSVSTLTIQRTQQEDSAVYLCASSFGPYGETQYFGPGTRLLVL.

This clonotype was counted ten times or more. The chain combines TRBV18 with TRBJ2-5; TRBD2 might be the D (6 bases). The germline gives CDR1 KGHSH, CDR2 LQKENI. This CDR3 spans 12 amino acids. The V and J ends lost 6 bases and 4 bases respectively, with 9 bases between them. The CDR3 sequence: CASSPEGETQYF. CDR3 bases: TGTGCCAGCTCGCCGGAGGGAGAGACCCAGTACTTC.

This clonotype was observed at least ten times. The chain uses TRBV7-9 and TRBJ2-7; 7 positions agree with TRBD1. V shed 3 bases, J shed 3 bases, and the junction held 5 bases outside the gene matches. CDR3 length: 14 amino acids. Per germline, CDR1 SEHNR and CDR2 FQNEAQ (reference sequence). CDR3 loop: CASSFEGDSYEQYF. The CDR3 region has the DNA TGTGCCAGCAGCTTTGAAGGGGACAGCTACGAGCAGTACTTC.

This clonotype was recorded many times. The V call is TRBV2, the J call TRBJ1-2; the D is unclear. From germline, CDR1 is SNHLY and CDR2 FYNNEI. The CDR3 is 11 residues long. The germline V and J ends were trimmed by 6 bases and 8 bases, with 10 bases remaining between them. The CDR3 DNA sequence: TGTGCCAGCAGCCGTACTGGGGGCTACACCTTC. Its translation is CASSRTGGYTF.

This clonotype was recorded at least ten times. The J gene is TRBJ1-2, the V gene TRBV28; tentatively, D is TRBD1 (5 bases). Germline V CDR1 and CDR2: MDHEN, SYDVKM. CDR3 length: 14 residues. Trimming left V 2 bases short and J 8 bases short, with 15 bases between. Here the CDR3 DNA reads TGTGCCAGCAGTTTAGAGGGGTCATGGTCGGGCTACACCTTC. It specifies CASSLEGSWSGYTF.

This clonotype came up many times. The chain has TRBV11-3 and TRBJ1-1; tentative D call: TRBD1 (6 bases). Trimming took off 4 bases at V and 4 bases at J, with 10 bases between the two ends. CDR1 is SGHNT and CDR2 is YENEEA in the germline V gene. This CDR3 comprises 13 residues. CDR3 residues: CASSSGGGTEAFF. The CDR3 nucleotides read TGTGCCAGCAGCTCTGGAGGGGGCACTGAAGCTTTCTTT.

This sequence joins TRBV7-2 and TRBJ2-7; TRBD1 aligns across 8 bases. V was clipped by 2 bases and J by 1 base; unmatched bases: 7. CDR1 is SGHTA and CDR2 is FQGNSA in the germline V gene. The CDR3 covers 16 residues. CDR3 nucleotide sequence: TGTGCCAGCAGCTTAATTCCGGGACAGGCTTCCTACGAGCAGTACTTC. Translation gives CASSLIPGQASYEQYF.

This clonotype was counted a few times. This CDR3 reads CSAATSGSLYEQYF. The CDR3, as DNA: TGCAGCGCCGCGACTAGCGGGAGTCTCTACGAGCAGTACTTC. This chain connects TRBV29-1 to TRBJ2-7, with 12 bases aligning to TRBD2. Trimming at V came to 7 bases and at J to 3 bases, leaving 7 bases not matched to a gene. Germline CDR1 is SQVTM and CDR2 is ANQGSEA. The CDR3 extends over 14 amino acids.

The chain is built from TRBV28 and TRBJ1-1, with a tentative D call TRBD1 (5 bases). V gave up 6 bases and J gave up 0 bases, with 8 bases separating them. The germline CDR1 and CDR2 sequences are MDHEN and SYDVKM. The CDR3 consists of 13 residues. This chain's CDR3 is CASRGDVNTEAFF. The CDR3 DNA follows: TGTGCCAGCAGGGGGGATGTGAACACTGAAGCTTTCTTT.

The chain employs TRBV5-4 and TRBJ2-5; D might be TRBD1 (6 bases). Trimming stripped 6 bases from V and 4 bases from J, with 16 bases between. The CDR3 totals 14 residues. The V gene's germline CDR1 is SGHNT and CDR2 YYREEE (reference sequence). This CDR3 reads CASKQGWGRETQYF. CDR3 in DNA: TGTGCCAGCAAGCAGGGGTGGGGTAGAGAGACCCAGTACTTC.

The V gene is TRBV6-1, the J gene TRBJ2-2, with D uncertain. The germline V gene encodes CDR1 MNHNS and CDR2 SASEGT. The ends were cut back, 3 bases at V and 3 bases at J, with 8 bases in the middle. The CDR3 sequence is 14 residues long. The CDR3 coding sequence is TGTGCCAGCAGTGATTTAATTGACACCGGGGAGCTGTTTTTT. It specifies CASSDLIDTGELFF.

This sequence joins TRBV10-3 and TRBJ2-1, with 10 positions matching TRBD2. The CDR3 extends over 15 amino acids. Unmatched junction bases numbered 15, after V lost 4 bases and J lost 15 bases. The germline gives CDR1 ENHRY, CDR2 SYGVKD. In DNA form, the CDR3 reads TGTGCCATCAGTGGCGTCTCCGGGCTAGCGGGAGAGGGGTTCTTC. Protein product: CAISGVSGLAGEGFF.

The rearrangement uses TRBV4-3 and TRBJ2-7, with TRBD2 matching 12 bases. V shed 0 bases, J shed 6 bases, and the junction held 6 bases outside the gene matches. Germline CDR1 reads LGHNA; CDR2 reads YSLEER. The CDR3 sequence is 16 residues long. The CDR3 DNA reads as TGCGCCAGCAGCCAAGATAGACTAGCGGGAGTAGGCGAGCAGTACTTC. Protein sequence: CASSQDRLAGVGEQYF.